The present T cell receptor beta chain was sequenced within a study of CD8 T cells in Susac syndrome. V was cut by 5 bases and J by 12 bases, with 20 bases left in between. CDR1 is LNHDA and CDR2 is SQIVND in the germline V gene (reference sequence). The CDR3 sequence is 14 residues long. Of note for this clonotype: Its target is unknown.

Findings of the study overall: As acknowledged by the study, its TCR sequencing and HLA analysis included a relatively small number of individuals.

Random hexamers were used to reverse transcribe an amount of about 0.45 to 1 ug RNA. Across 54 Vbeta and 13 Jbeta, TCR beta CDR3 was amplified with immunoSEQ multiplex PCR. TCRdb recomputed calls from the immunoSEQ multiplex PCR reads with MiXCR, one row per CDR3 protein. The data contain 200,000 or so distinct CDR3 sequences, more than 90% of them singletons. Relapsing-remitting disease, either stable or active, was present in the multiple sclerosis controls, who were treatment-naive patients. Negative isolation was applied to CD8+ and CD4+ T cells, and FACS enrichment was applied to TEMRA cells. This chain connects TRBV19 to TRBJ2-1; the D is unclear. Input material: CD4+ T cells from PBMCs. This TCR came from a human donor with multiple sclerosis. For the CDR3, the DNA is TGTGCCAGTAGTCCTTCACACATACCCGGTGGGCAGTTCTTC. The encoded protein is CASSPSHIPGGQFF.